Here is one T cell receptor beta chain with its context. Profiled with immunoSEQ multiplex PCR; TCRdb holds only in-frame clones, not every one. The sample lists roughly 130,000 clones; around four fifths were seen once. The source of the sample is a study of blood T cell repertoires in COVID-19. About the research overall: Samples taken during acute and convalescent COVID-19 were collected in the United States, Italy and Spain.

The CDR3 length is 16 residues. The rearrangement joins TRBV21-1 to TRBJ2-2; the table's D call of TRBD1 was not tested on the DNA. TRBV21-1 is noted as a pseudogene. The sequence was obtained from a man aged 35 to 55 with active or convalescent COVID-19. The sample taken for sequencing was peripheral blood. The CDR3 reads CASSNDLRMNTGELFF. The CDR3 DNA reads as TGTGCCAGCAGCAATGACCTCAGGATGAACACCGGGGAGCTGTTTTTT.